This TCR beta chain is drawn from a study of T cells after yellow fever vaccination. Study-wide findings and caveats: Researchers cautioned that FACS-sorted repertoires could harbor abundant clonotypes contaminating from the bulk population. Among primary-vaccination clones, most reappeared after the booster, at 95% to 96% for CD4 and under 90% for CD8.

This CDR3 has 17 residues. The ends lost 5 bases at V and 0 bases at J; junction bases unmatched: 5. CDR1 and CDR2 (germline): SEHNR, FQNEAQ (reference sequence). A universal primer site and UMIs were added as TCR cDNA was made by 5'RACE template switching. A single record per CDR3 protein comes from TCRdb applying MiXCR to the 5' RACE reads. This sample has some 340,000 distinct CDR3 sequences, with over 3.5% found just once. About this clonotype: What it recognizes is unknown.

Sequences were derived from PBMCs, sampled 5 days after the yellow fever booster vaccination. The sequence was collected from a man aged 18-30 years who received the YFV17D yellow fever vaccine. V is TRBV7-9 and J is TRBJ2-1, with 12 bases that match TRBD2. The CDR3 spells CASSPPGLAGSYNEQFF. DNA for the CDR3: TGTGCCAGCAGCCCCCCGGGACTAGCGGGCTCCTACAATGAGCAGTTCTTC. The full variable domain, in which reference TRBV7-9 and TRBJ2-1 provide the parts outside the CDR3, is DTGVSQNPRHKITKRGQNVTFRCDPISEHNRLYWYRQTLGQGPEFLTYFQNEAQLEKSRLLSDRFSAERPKGSFSTLEIQRTEQGDSAMYLCASSPPGLAGSYNEQFFGPGTRLTVL.